This TCR beta chain was documented in a study of CD8 T cells in ankylosing spondylitis. V lost 0 bases and J 1 base, leaving 10 bases between the germline ends. The germline gives CDR1 MGHRA, CDR2 YSYEKL. The CDR3 loop spans 15 amino acids. In the case of this clonotype: Its target is unknown.

Study observations and caveats: According to the report, clones linked to the disease were significantly enriched in matched synovial fluid samples taken from ankylosing spondylitis patients.

TCRdb reprocessed the 5' RACE reads with MiXCR, giving one entry per CDR3 protein. The sample lists a few hundred thousand distinct CDR3 sequences, approximately 22% occurring once. The specimen sequenced was blood, either unsorted or a sorted T cell fraction (not recorded which). The origin of this receptor is a male donor with ankylosing spondylitis or in good health (not recorded which). The chain is built from TRBV4-1 and TRBJ2-7, with D uncertain. The CDR3 reads CASSQENWGSYEQYF. The CDR3 nucleotides are TGCGCCAGCAGCCAAGAGAATTGGGGATCCTACGAGCAGTACTTC.